Below, 10 T cell receptor beta chains from the same sample are listed, as sequenced in a study of blood T cell repertoires in COVID-19. Some clones are missing from TCRdb's copy, which holds only in-frame ones; the method was immunoSEQ multiplex PCR. Here the sample spans approximately 460,000 clones, 89% being singletons. The material sequenced was peripheral blood. The receptors were gathered from a man aged 18 to 29 with COVID-19, enrolled during active disease.

This clone was counted once. The chain is built from TRBV29-1 and TRBJ1-3; 7 nucleotides match TRBD1. The CDR3 has 14 amino acids. Germline trimming cut 7 bases from V and 0 bases from J; bases unmatched to any gene: 6. Looked up from germline, CDR1 is SQVTM and CDR2 is ANQGSEA. Written as DNA, the CDR3 is TGCAGCGCCGGGACAGCTAACTCTGGAAACACCATATATTTT. It is translated as CSAGTANSGNTIYF.

This clone was found many times. The chain employs TRBV9 and TRBJ2-3; 9 bases fit TRBD2. Germline CDR1 is SGDLS and CDR2 is YYNGEE. J lost 5 bases, V lost 1 base, and 8 bases had no gene match. The CDR3 spans 16 residues. CDR3 amino acids: CASSVTGGRVGDTQYF. In DNA form, the CDR3 reads TGTGCCAGCAGCGTAACCGGCGGGAGGGTTGGAGATACGCAGTATTTT.

The genes are TRBV2 and TRBJ1-1, with 7 bases lining up with TRBD1. The CDR3 spans 14 residues. The J segment lost 6 bases and the V segment lost 3 bases, leaving 7 bases of the junction unmatched. CDR1 is SNHLY, CDR2 FYNNEI, per germline. The CDR3 coding sequence is TGTGCCAGCAGTGATTCCGGGACAGCGGCTGAAGCTTTCTTT. It is translated as CASSDSGTAAEAFF.

J is TRBJ1-4 and V is TRBV5-1, with a possible D match to TRBD1 (6 bases). The CDR3 covers 14 residues. Germline CDR1 and CDR2: SGHRS and YFSETQ. Trimming pared 3 bases from V and 2 bases from J, leaving 8 bases between. CDR3 DNA sequence: TGCGCCAGCAGCTCGGACAGTACTAATGAAAAACTGTTTTTT. It codes for CASSSDSTNEKLFF.

To note about this clone: The same CDR3 is also encoded by other DNA sequences in this sample. This rearrangement joins TRBV12-3 or TRBV12-4 to TRBJ2-7; no clear D gene. The CDR3 contains 12 residues. Trimming took 3 bases from V and 3 from J, leaving 6 bases between them. CDR3 in amino acids: CASSLAGYEQYF. In DNA form, the CDR3 reads TGTGCCAGCAGTTTGGCAGGCTACGAGCAGTACTTC.

The chain combines TRBV2 with TRBJ2-5, with 12 nucleotides matching TRBD2. The germline V gene encodes CDR1 SNHLY and CDR2 FYNNEI. This CDR3 region has 16 residues. Losses at the gene ends were 3 bases for V and 5 bases for J; bases not matched to a gene: 7. The CDR3 reads CASSDRLAGGWETQYF. The CDR3 nucleotides are TGTGCCAGCAGTGACCGGCTAGCGGGGGGGTGGGAGACCCAGTACTTC.

The genes are TRBV6-2 or TRBV6-3 and TRBJ2-7; tentative D call: TRBD1 (6 bases). Germline V gene lookup returns CDR1 MNHEY and CDR2 SVGEGT. Deletions cut 4 bases from V and 3 bases from J, with 13 bases between. CDR3 length: 14 amino acids. The chain's CDR3 is CASSFLTGSYEQYF. Here the CDR3 DNA reads TGTGCCAGCAGTTTTCTGACAGGAAGCTACGAGCAGTACTTC.

The chain recombines TRBV24-1 with TRBJ1-1; D remains unclear. This CDR3 region has 11 residues. CDR1 is KGHDR and CDR2 is SFDVKD in the germline V gene. The germline V and J ends were trimmed by 4 bases and 8 bases, with 7 bases remaining between them. CDR3 bases: TGTGCCACCAGTGAGGCGGGCGAAGCTTTCTTT. The encoded protein is CATSEAGEAFF.

This clone was counted once. The chain is built from TRBV5-4 and TRBJ2-7, with 12 nucleotides matching TRBD2. The CDR3 is 16 amino acids. After removal of 4 bases from V and 0 bases from J, the junction contained 5 bases not matched to a gene. Germline lookup yields CDR1 SGHNT and CDR2 YYREEE (reference sequence). The CDR3 is CASSQLAGGSSYEQYF. In DNA, the CDR3 is TGTGCCAGCAGCCAACTAGCGGGGGGCAGCTCCTACGAGCAGTACTTC. Filled out from reference TRBV5-4 and TRBJ2-7, the complete variable domain reads ETGVTQSPTHLIKTRGQQVTLRCSSQSGHNTVSWYQQALGQGPQFIFQYYREEENGRGNFPPRFSGLQFPNYSSELNVNALELDDSALYLCASSQLAGGSSYEQYFGPGTRLTVT.

The rearrangement joins TRBV2 to TRBJ2-5; 11 bases map to TRBD2. Germline assignment: CDR1 SNHLY and CDR2 FYNNEI. J gave up 3 bases and V 6 bases, and 6 bases lay outside the gene matches. The CDR3 loop spans 15 amino acids. This chain's CDR3 is CASRMPGLAEETQYF. Here the CDR3 DNA reads TGTGCCAGCAGGATGCCGGGACTAGCGGAAGAGACCCAGTACTTC.